This is a list of T cell receptor beta chains from one sample in a study of shared clonotypes between healthy human individuals. Repertoires were generated with immunoSEQ multiplex PCR, while TCRdb's copy carries only in-frame clones and drops some. This sample has about 710,000 clones, with around four fifths found just once. Sequencing was carried out using memory CD4+ T cells sorted from blood. The receptors here all came from a woman aged 25-40 years in good health. The CDR3 runs from the conserved cysteine through the conserved F or W. A D gene is named only where the DNA matches it firmly. Not every row has a clone size; where given, it reads once, few, many or a size class.

D,J,size,V,CDR3,DNA
NA,TRBJ2-7,NA,TRBV2,CASAYQSSSYEQYF,TGTGCCAGCGCCTATCAATCGAGCTCCTACGAGCAGTACTTC
TRBD2,TRBJ2-5,few,TRBV7-6,CASSLRPSGDRETQYF,TGTGCCAGCAGCTTACGTCCTAGCGGGGACAGAGAGACCCAGTACTTC
TRBD2,TRBJ2-5,NA,TRBV30,CAWSTLAGVGETQYF,TGTGCCTGGAGTACGTTAGCGGGAGTGGGGGAGACCCAGTACTTC
NA,TRBJ2-7,NA,TRBV20-1,CSIPKFYEQYF,TGCAGCATACCTAAGTTCTACGAGCAGTACTTC
NA,TRBJ1-3,NA,TRBV6-1,CASIAAGNTIYF,TGTGCCAGCATAGCAGCTGGAAACACCATATATTTT
TRBD2,TRBJ2-3,NA,TRBV5-1,CASRLAGPTDTQYF,TGCGCCAGCAGACTAGCGGGACCCACAGATACGCAGTATTTT
TRBD2,TRBJ2-1,NA,TRBV5-1,CASSVGLGRDEQFF,TGCGCCAGCAGCGTCGGACTAGGGAGGGATGAGCAGTTCTTC
NA,TRBJ2-1,NA,TRBV10-1,CASKTSTVNEQFF,TGCGCCAGCAAAACATCTACGGTCAATGAGCAGTTCTTC
NA,TRBJ1-5,NA,TRBV2,CASMRQSNQPQHF,TGTGCCAGCATGAGGCAGAGCAATCAGCCCCAGCATTTT
NA,TRBJ2-6,NA,TRBV19,CASSIVLSSGANVLTF,TGTGCCAGTAGTATAGTTCTAAGCTCTGGGGCCAACGTCCTGACTTTC
TRBD2,TRBJ2-5,NA,TRBV27,CASSKGAGLAGLQGETQYF,TGTGCCAGCAGCAAAGGCGCGGGACTAGCGGGTCTCCAGGGAGAGACCCAGTACTTC
NA,TRBJ1-1,NA,TRBV19,CASSTRTEGAFF,TGTGCCAGTAGTACCCGGACGGAGGGAGCTTTCTTT
NA,TRBJ1-4,NA,TRBV4-1,CASSQDVTNEKLFF,TGCGCCAGCAGCCAGGATGTCACTAATGAAAAACTGTTTTTT
NA,TRBJ2-4,NA,TRBV6-1,CALETLAKNIQYF,TGTGCCTTGGAGACCTTAGCCAAAAACATTCAGTACTTC
TRBD1,TRBJ1-1,NA,TRBV19,CASSIVNRGERTEAFF,TGTGCCAGTAGTATAGTTAACAGGGGGGAAAGGACTGAAGCTTTCTTT
NA,TRBJ2-3,NA,TRBV7-6,CASSLSATSSTDTQYF,TGTGCCAGCAGCTTATCGGCGACCAGTAGCACAGATACGCAGTATTTT
NA,TRBJ2-7,NA,TRBV6-5,CASRIEGEGPYEQYF,TGTGCCAGCAGAATCGAGGGGGAGGGCCCCTACGAGCAGTACTTC
TRBD1,TRBJ1-5,NA,TRBV19,CASSISGQGNSNQPQHF,TGTGCCAGTAGTATCTCTGGACAGGGGAATAGCAATCAGCCCCAGCATTTT
NA,TRBJ1-2,NA,TRBV6-5,CASSYKAGEGYTF,TGTGCCAGCAGTTACAAGGCAGGGGAAGGCTACACCTTC
NA,TRBJ1-5,NA,TRBV5-8,CASSRQGSTQHF,TGTGCCAGCAGCCGGCAGGGGTCGACCCAGCATTTT
TRBD1,TRBJ2-7,NA,TRBV28,CASSLYRGAYEQYF,TGTGCCAGCAGTTTATACAGGGGGGCCTACGAGCAGTACTTC